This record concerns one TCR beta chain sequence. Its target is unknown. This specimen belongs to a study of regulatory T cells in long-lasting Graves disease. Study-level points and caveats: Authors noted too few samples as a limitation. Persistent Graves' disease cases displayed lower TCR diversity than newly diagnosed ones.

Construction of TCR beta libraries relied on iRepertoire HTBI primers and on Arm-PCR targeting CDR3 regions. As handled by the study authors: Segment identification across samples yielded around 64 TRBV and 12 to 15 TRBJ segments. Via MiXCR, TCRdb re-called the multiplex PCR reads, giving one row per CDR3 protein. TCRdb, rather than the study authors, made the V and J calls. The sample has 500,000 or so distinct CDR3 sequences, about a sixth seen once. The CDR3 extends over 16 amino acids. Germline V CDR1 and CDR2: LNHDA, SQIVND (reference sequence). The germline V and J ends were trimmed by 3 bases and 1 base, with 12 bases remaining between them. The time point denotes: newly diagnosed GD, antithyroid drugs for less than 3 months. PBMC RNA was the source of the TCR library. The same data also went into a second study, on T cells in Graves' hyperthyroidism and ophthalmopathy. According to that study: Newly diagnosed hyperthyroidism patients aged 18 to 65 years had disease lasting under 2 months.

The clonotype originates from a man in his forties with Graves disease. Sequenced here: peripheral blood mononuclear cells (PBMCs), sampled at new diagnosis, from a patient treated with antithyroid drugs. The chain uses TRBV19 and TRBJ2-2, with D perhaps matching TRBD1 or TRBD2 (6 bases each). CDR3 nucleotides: TGTGCCAGTAGTATCGAAGGGGGGAAGAACACCGGGGAGCTGTTTTTT. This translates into CASSIEGGKNTGELFF.